Following are 17 T cell receptor beta chains from one sample sequenced in a study of CD8 T cells in Susac syndrome. RNA totalling roughly 0.45 to 1 ug underwent reverse transcription with random hexamers. Via MiXCR, TCRdb re-called the immunoSEQ multiplex PCR reads, giving one row per CDR3 protein. The sample holds approximately 70,000 distinct CDR3 sequences, roughly 94% seen once. Sequenced material: CD8+ T cells from PBMCs. The source is a human donor in good health.

The chain has TRBV29-1 and TRBJ2-7; either TRBD1 or TRBD2 may supply D (6 bases each). The germline V gene has CDR1 SQVTM and CDR2 ANQGSEA. V was trimmed by 5 bases and J by 2 bases, leaving 16 bases between them. The CDR3 spans 14 residues. As DNA, the CDR3 is TGCAGCGTTTGGGGGGCGACCAGGCCCTACGAGCAGTACTTC. It translates to CSVWGATRPYEQYF.

CDR3 sequence (DNA): TGTGCCAGCACCCAGACTAGCGCGTACGACATTCAGTACTTC. Translation gives CASTQTSAYDIQYF. The V gene is TRBV6-6, the J gene TRBJ2-4; 8 positions agree with TRBD2. Germline loops: CDR1 MNHNY, CDR2 SVGAGI (reference sequence). The CDR3 consists of 14 residues. The V gene end was trimmed by 7 bases and the J gene end by 8 bases; junction bases not matched to a gene: 10.

The chain joins TRBV3-1 to TRBJ2-3; 7 bases map to TRBD1. The CDR3 loop spans 15 amino acids. CDR1 LGHDT and CDR2 YNNKEL come from the germline V gene (reference sequence). Trimming removed 2 bases from V and 2 bases from J; junction bases left unmatched: 4. DNA of the CDR3: TGTGCCAGCAGCCAACGGGACAGTTCCACAGATACGCAGTATTTT. Its protein product is CASSQRDSSTDTQYF.

The chain employs TRBV27 and TRBJ2-6; D is undetermined. In germline, CDR1 is MNHEY, CDR2 SMNVEV (reference sequence). The ends were cut back, 3 bases at V and 0 bases at J, with 9 bases in the middle. The CDR3 spans 16 residues. The CDR3 loop is CASSLDLGSGANVLTF. Written as DNA, the CDR3 is TGTGCCAGCAGTTTGGATTTGGGCTCTGGGGCCAACGTCCTGACTTTC.

This chain links TRBV4-1 with TRBJ2-2, with TRBD2 identical over 10 bases. V was pared by 5 bases and J by 4 bases, with 4 bases of the junction left unmatched. CDR1 and CDR2 from the germline V gene are MGHRA and YSYEKL. The CDR3 totals 15 residues. CDR3 protein: CASSLAGGFTGELFF. In DNA form, the CDR3 reads TGCGCCAGCAGCTTAGCGGGGGGTTTCACCGGGGAGCTGTTTTTT.

V gene TRBV12-3 or TRBV12-4 combines with J gene TRBJ2-3; 7 bases map to TRBD1. Trimming at V came to 6 bases and at J to 6 bases, leaving 9 bases not matched to a gene. This CDR3 is built from 14 residues. The CDR3 region is CASRALGGQDTQYF. The CDR3 DNA reads as TGTGCCAGCAGGGCCTTAGGGGGCCAGGATACGCAGTATTTT.

J is TRBJ2-5 and V is TRBV12-3 or TRBV12-4; D unclear. Trimming left V 5 bases short and J 4 bases short, with 11 bases between. The CDR3 sequence is 13 residues long. For the CDR3, the DNA is TGTGCCAGCAGTGAACTAAGGAGAGAGACCCAGTACTTC. Amino acids: CASSELRRETQYF.

This sequence joins TRBV12-3 or TRBV12-4 and TRBJ2-3; no clear D gene. V lost 7 bases and J lost 2, with 7 bases in between. The CDR3 runs 12 residues. CDR3 nucleotide sequence: TGTGCCAGCACGGACCTCACAGATACGCAGTATTTT. Translated: CASTDLTDTQYF.

The chain carries TRBV29-1 and TRBJ2-2, with D perhaps TRBD2 (6 bases). The CDR3 extends over 13 amino acids. Germline loops: CDR1 SQVTM, CDR2 ANQGSEA. The V end was cut by 3 bases, the J end by 6 bases, with 11 bases between. CDR3 loop: CSVEEGWAGELFF. Written as DNA, the CDR3 is TGCAGCGTTGAGGAGGGCTGGGCCGGGGAGCTGTTTTTT.

This chain connects TRBV30 to TRBJ2-1; maybe TRBD2 (7 bases). Germline CDR1 is GTSNPN and CDR2 is SVGIG (reference sequence). This CDR3 is built from 13 residues. The CDR3 DNA is TGTGCTGGGGCGGGGGCGTCCTACAATGAGCAGTTCTTC. As protein: CAGAGASYNEQFF.

V is TRBV14 and J is TRBJ1-4; D uncertain. Trimming left V 2 bases short and J 3 bases short, with 7 bases between. The CDR3 spans 14 residues. CDR1 is SGHDN, CDR2 FVKESK, per germline. The CDR3 DNA follows: TGTGCCAGCAGCCAAATGGGTCCTAATGAAAAACTGTTTTTT. Its protein is CASSQMGPNEKLFF. Filled out from reference TRBV14 and TRBJ1-4, the complete variable domain reads EAGVTQFPSHSVIEKGQTVTLRCDPISGHDNLYWYRRVMGKEIKFLLHFVKESKQDESGMPNNRFLAERTGGTYSTLKVQPAELEDSGVYFCASSQMGPNEKLFFGSGTQLSVL.

This chain uses TRBV24-1 with TRBJ2-6; D call uncertain. Germline CDR1 KGHDR, CDR2 SFDVKD. The CDR3 consists of 14 residues. Trimming stripped 2 bases from V and 0 bases from J, with 1 base between. The chain's CDR3 is CATSDSSGANVLTF. The CDR3 nucleotides are TGTGCCACCAGTGATTCCTCTGGGGCCAACGTCCTGACTTTC.

This clonotype was detected only once. The chain is built from TRBV7-9 and TRBJ2-1; no clear D gene. Trimming took off 1 base at V and 10 bases at J, with 5 bases between the two ends. Germline V CDR1 and CDR2: SEHNR, FQNEAQ (reference sequence). The CDR3 is made up of 11 amino acids. The CDR3: CASSLGPEQFF. The CDR3 nucleotides read TGTGCCAGCAGCTTAGGTCCAGAGCAGTTCTTC.

V gene TRBV4-1 combines with J gene TRBJ2-7, with D tentatively TRBD1 (8 bases). CDR3 length: 15 residues. CDR1 MGHRA and CDR2 YSYEKL come from the germline V gene. V gave up 4 bases and J gave up 4 bases, with 17 bases separating them. The CDR3 DNA follows: TGCGCCAGCAGCCCGAATACAGGGGGGGTTTACGAGCAGTACTTC. The encoded protein is CASSPNTGGVYEQYF.

V and J are TRBV28 and TRBJ2-1; no reliable D call. The CDR3 extends over 14 amino acids. Between the trimmed V and J ends, which lost 11 bases and 0 bases, there was a span of 14 bases. The germline gives CDR1 MDHEN, CDR2 SYDVKM. The CDR3 protein is CASARHPSYNEQFF. As DNA, the CDR3 is TGTGCCTCAGCGAGGCATCCCTCCTACAATGAGCAGTTCTTC.

This clonotype was recorded only once. This chain links TRBV7-9 with TRBJ2-3; the match to TRBD2 covers 7 bases. In germline, CDR1 is SEHNR, CDR2 FQNEAQ (reference sequence). J was trimmed by 0 bases and V by 7 bases; bases with no gene match: 4. This CDR3 has 14 residues. CDR3 sequence reads: CASNPRGSTDTQYF. For the CDR3, the DNA is TGTGCCAGCAACCCGCGGGGGAGCACAGATACGCAGTATTTT. The entire variable domain, with the rest obtained from reference TRBV7-9 and TRBJ2-3, is as follows: DTGVSQNPRHKITKRGQNVTFRCDPISEHNRLYWYRQTLGQGPEFLTYFQNEAQLEKSRLLSDRFSAERPKGSFSTLEIQRTEQGDSAMYLCASNPRGSTDTQYFGPGTRLTVL.

The chain employs TRBV13 and TRBJ1-4; no firm D call. CDR1 PRHDT and CDR2 FYEKMQ come from the germline V gene (reference sequence). V was cut by 7 bases and J by 1 base, with 16 bases left in between. This CDR3 is 16 amino acids long. In DNA form, the CDR3 reads TGTGCCAGCACCCCCCTCATGGAGGGAACTAATGAAAAACTGTTTTTT. Translating it yields CASTPLMEGTNEKLFF.